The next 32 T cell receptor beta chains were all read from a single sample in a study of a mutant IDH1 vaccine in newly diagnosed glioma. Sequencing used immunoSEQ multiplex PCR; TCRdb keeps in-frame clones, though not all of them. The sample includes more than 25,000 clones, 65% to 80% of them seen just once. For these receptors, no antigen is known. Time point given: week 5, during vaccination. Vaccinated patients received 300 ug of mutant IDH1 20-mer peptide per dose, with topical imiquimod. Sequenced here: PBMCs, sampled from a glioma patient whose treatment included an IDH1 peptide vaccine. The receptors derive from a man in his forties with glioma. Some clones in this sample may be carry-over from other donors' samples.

The DNA of the CDR3 is TGTGCCAGCAGTTCTTATACAGATAGCAATCAGCCCCAGCATTTT. Protein sequence: CASSSYTDSNQPQHF. This chain joins TRBV5-6 and TRBJ1-5; no firm D call. The germline V gene has CDR1 SGHDT and CDR2 YYEEEE. The CDR3 is 15 residues long. The V gene lost 5 bases and the J gene lost 0 bases, with 12 bases spanning the gap.

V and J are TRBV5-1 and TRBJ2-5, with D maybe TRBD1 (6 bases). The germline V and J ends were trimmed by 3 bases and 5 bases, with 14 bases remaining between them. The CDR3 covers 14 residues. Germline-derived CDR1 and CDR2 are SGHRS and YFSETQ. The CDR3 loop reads CASSYRTEPETQYF. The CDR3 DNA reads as TGCGCCAGCAGCTATAGGACAGAACCTGAGACCCAGTACTTC.

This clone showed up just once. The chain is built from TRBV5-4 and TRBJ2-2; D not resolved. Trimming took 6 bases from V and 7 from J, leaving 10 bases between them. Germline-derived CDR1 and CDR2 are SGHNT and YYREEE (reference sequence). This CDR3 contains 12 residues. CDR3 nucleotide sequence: TGTGCCAGCAAGCTTCTTAGCGGGGAGCTGTTTTTT. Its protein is CASKLLSGELFF.

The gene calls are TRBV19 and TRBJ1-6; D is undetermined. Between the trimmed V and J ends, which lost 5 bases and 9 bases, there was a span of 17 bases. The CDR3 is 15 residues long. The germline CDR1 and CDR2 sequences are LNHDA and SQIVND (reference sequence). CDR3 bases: TGTGCCAGTAGTCCCAGGACCCAGACCGGTTCACCCCTCCACTTT. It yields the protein CASSPRTQTGSPLHF. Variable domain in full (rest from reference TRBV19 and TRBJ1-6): DGGITQSPKYLFRKEGQNVTLSCEQNLNHDAMYWYRQDPGQGLRLIYYSQIVNDFQKGDIAEGYSVSREKKESFPLTVTSAQKNPTAFYLCASSPRTQTGSPLHFGNGTRLTVT.

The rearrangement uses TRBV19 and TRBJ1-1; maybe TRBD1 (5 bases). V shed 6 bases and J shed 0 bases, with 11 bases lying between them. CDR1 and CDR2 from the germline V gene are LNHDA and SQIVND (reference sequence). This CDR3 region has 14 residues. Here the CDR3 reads CASRPTDMNTEAFF. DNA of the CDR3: TGTGCCAGTAGGCCGACAGACATGAACACTGAAGCTTTCTTT.

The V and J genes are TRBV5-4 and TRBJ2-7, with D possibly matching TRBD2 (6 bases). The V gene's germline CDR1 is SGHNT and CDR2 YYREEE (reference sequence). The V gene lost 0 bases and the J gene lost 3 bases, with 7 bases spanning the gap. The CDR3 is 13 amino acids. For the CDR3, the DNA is TGTGCCAGCAGCTTGGTGGGACTCTACGAGCAGTACTTC. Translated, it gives CASSLVGLYEQYF.

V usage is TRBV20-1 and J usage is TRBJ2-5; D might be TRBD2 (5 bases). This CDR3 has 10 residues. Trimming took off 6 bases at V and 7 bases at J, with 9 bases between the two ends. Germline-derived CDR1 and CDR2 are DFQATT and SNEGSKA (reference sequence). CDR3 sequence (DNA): TGCAGTGCCAGTCGGGGGACCCAGTACTTC. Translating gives CSASRGTQYF.

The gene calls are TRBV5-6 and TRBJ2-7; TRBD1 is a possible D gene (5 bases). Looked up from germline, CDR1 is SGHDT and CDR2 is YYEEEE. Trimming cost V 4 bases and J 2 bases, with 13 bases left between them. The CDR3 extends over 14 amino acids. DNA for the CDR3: TGTGCCAGCAGCCAGGACACCGCTACCTACGAGCAGTACTTC. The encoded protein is CASSQDTATYEQYF.

The CDR3: CASSPRTQVHTEAFF. In DNA, the CDR3 is TGTGCCAGCAGCCCGCGGACACAGGTGCACACTGAAGCTTTCTTT. The chain couples TRBV7-9 to TRBJ1-1, with D perhaps matching TRBD1 (5 bases). Germline loops: CDR1 SEHNR, CDR2 FQNEAQ (reference sequence). Trimming removed 5 bases from V and 3 bases from J, with 16 bases in between. This CDR3 has 15 amino acids.

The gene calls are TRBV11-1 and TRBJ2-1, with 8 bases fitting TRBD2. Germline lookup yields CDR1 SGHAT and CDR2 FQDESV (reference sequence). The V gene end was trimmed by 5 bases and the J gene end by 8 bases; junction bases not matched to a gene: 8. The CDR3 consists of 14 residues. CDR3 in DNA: TGTGCCAGCAGCCCCGGGAGGGGGAAAGATGAGCAGTTCTTC. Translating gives CASSPGRGKDEQFF.

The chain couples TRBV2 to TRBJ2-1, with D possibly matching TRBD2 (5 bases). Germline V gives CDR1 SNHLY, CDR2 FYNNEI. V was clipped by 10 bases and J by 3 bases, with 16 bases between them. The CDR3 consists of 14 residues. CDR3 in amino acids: CATRTEDRYNEQFF. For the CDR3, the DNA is TGTGCCACCAGAACGGAGGACCGCTACAATGAGCAGTTCTTC.

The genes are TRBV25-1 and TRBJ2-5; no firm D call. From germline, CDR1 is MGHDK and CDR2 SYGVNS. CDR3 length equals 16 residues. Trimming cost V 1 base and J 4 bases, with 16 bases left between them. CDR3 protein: CASSEWSPYRGETQYF. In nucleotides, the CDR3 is TGTGCCAGCAGTGAATGGTCCCCCTACCGAGGAGAGACCCAGTACTTC.

CDR3 in amino acids: CATSRLGDRVRNEQFF. DNA for the CDR3: TGTGCCACCAGCCGCTTAGGGGACAGGGTTCGCAATGAGCAGTTCTTC. The chain joins TRBV15 to TRBJ2-1; 9 nucleotides align to TRBD1. This CDR3 region has 16 residues. In germline, CDR1 is LNHNV, CDR2 YYDKDF (reference sequence). Trimming removed 5 bases from V and 6 bases from J; junction bases left unmatched: 11. Full variable domain (rest looked up from reference TRBV15 and TRBJ2-1): DAMVIQNPRYQVTQFGKPVTLSCSQTLNHNVMYWYQQKSSQAPKLLFHYYDKDFNNEADTPDNFQSRRPNTSFCFLDIRSPGLGDTAMYLCATSRLGDRVRNEQFFGPGTRLTVL.

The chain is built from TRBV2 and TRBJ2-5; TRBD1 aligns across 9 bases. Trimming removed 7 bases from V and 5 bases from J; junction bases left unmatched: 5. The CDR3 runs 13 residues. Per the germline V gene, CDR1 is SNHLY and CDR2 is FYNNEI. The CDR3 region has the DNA TGTGCCAGCATTAGGACAGGGGTGGAGACCCAGTACTTC. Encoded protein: CASIRTGVETQYF.

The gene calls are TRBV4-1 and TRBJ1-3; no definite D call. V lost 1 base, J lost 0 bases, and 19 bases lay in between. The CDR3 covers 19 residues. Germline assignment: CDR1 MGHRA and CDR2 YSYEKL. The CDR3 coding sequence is TGCGCCAGCAGCCAAGGGTGGGTGACCAGGCGTTACTCTGGAAACACCATATATTTT. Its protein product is CASSQGWVTRRYSGNTIYF.

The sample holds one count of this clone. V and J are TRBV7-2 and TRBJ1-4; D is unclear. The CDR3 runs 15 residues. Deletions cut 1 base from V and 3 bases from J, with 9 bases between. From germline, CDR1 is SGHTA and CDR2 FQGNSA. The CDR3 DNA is TGTGCCAGCAGCTTAGAACAACAGTCTAATGAAAAACTGTTTTTT. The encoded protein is CASSLEQQSNEKLFF.

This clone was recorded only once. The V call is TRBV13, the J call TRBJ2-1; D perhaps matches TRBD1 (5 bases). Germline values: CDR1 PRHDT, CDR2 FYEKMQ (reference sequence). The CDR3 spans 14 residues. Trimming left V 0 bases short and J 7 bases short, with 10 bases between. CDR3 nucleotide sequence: TGTGCCAGCAGCTTAGGACAACAGGCTAATGAGCAGTTCTTC. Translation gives CASSLGQQANEQFF.

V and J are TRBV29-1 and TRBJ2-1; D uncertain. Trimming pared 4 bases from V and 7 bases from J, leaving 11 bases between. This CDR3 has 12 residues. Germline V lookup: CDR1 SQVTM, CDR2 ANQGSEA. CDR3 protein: CSVAVVRNEQFF. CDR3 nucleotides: TGCAGCGTTGCAGTCGTCAGGAATGAGCAGTTCTTC.

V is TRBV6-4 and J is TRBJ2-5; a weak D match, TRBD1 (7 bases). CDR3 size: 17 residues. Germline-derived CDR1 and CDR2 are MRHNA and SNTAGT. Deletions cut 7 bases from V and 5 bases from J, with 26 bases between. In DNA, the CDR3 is TGTGCCAGCATTGCTAACCGGGGAGGACAGGCGATGGAGACCCAGTACTTC. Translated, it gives CASIANRGGQAMETQYF.

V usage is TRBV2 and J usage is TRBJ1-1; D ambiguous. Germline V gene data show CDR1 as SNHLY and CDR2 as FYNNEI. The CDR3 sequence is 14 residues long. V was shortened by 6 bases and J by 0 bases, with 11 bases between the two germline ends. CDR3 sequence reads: CASRQQNMNTEAFF. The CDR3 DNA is TGTGCCAGCAGGCAACAGAACATGAACACTGAAGCTTTCTTT.

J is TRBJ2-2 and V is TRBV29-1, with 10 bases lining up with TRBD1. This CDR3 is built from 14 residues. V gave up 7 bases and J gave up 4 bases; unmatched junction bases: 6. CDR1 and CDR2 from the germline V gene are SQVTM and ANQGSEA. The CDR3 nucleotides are TGCAGCGCCTCCCGGACAGGGGGCACCGGGGAGCTGTTTTTT. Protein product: CSASRTGGTGELFF.

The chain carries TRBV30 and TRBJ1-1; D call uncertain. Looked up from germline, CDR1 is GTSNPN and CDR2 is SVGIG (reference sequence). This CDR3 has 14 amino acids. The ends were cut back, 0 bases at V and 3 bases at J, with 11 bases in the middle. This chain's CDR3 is CAWSVLSADTEAFF. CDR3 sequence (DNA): TGTGCCTGGAGTGTACTTTCGGCAGACACTGAAGCTTTCTTT.

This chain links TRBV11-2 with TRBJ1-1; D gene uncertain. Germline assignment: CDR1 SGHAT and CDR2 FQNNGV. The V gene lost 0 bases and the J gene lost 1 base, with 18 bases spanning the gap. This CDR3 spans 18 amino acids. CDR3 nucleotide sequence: TGTGCCAGCAGCTTAGATGGGTCAGGCTGGCCGAGGAACACTGAAGCTTTCTTT. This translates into CASSLDGSGWPRNTEAFF.

CDR3 DNA sequence: TGTGCCAGCAGCTTTTCCGGGACTGAGCAGTTCTTC. Its translation is CASSFSGTEQFF. The chain couples TRBV11-3 to TRBJ2-1; D may be TRBD1 or TRBD2 (5 bases each). CDR1 and CDR2 (germline): SGHNT, YENEEA. This CDR3 region has 12 residues. The ends were cut back, 3 bases at V and 9 bases at J, with 9 bases in the middle. Combining the CDR3 with reference TRBV11-3 and TRBJ2-1 gives the whole variable domain EAGVVQSPRYKIIEKKQPVAFWCNPISGHNTLYWYLQNLGQGPELLIRYENEEAVDDSQLPKDRFSAERLKGVDSTLKIQPAELGDSAVYLCASSFSGTEQFFGPGTRLTVL.

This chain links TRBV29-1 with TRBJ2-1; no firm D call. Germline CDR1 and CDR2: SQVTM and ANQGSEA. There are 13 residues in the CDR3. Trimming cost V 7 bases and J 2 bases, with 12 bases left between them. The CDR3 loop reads CSADWGTYNEQFF. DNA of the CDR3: TGCAGCGCCGATTGGGGTACCTACAATGAGCAGTTCTTC.

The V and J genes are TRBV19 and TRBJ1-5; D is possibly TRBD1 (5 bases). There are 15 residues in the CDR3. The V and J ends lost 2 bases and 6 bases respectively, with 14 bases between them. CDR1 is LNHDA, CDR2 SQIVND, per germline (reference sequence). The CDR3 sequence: CASSIPPPGTQPQHF. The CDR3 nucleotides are TGTGCCAGTAGTATACCGCCCCCGGGGACTCAGCCCCAGCATTTT.

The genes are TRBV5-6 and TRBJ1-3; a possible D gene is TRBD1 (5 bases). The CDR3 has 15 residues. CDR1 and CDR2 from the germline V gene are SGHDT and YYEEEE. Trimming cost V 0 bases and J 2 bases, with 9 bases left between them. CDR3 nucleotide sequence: TGTGCCAGCAGCTTGGTCGGGGGTCCTGGAAACACCATATATTTT. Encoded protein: CASSLVGGPGNTIYF. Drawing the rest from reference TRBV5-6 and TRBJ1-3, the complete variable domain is DAGVTQSPTHLIKTRGQQVTLRCSPKSGHDTVSWYQQALGQGPQFIFQYYEEEERQRGNFPDRFSGHQFPNYSSELNVNALLLGDSALYLCASSLVGGPGNTIYFGEGSWLTVV.

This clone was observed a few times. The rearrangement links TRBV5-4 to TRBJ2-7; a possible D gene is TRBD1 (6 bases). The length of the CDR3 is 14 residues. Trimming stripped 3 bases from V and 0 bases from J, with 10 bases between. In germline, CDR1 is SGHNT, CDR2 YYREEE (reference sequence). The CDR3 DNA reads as TGTGCCAGCAGCTCCTGGACAGTCTCCTACGAGCAGTACTTC. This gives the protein CASSSWTVSYEQYF.

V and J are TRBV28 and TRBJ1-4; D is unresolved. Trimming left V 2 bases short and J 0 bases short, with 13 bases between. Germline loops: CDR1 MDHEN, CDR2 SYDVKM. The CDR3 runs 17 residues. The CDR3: CASSLRSGVATNEKLFF. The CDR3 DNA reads TGTGCCAGCAGTTTACGTTCCGGAGTTGCAACTAATGAAAAACTGTTTTTT.

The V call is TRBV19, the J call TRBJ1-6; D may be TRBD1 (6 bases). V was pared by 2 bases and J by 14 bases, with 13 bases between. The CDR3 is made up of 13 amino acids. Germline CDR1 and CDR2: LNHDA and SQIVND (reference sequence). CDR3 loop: CASSISRGQALHF. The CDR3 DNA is TGTGCCAGTAGTATAAGCAGGGGTCAAGCCCTCCACTTT.

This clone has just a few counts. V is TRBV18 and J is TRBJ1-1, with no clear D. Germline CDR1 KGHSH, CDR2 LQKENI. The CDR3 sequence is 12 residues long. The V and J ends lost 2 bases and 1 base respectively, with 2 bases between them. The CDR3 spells CASSPANTEAFF. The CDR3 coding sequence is TGTGCCAGCTCACCAGCGAACACTGAAGCTTTCTTT.

CDR3 bases: TGCGCCAGCAGCTTCGGACAGGGCGCGCTTGAAAAACTGTTTTTT. Its protein is CASSFGQGALEKLFF. The chain joins TRBV5-1 to TRBJ1-4; 8 positions agree with TRBD1. This CDR3 has 15 residues. The V gene end was trimmed by 2 bases and the J gene end by 7 bases; junction bases not matched to a gene: 7. The germline CDR1 and CDR2 sequences are SGHRS and YFSETQ.